The clone carrying this T cell receptor beta chain was detected only a few times. This specimen belongs to a study of T-cell memory formation after mild COVID-19. TCRdb fed the 5' RACE reads into MiXCR, producing one record per CDR3 protein. This repertoire shows 120,000 or so distinct CDR3 sequences, approximately 5.9% found once; its top ten account for roughly 2%. The sequence came from an adult woman who had mild COVID-19 (a few samples of this study predate the infection). Cell type and time point are not known. Material: PBMCs or a T cell subset sorted from them (not recorded which).

The CDR3 bases are TGTGCCAGCAGTGAATCGGGACTTCAGCCCCAGCATTTT. Translating gives CASSESGLQPQHF. The chain has TRBV25-1 and TRBJ1-5; the D gene is possibly TRBD1 (5 bases). The CDR3 is 13 amino acids. V lost 1 base and J lost 6, with 7 bases in between. CDR1 MGHDK and CDR2 SYGVNS come from the germline V gene. The full variable domain, rest sourced from reference TRBV25-1 and TRBJ1-5, is EADIYQTPRYLVIGTGKKITLECSQTMGHDKMYWYQQDPGMELHLIHYSYGVNSTEKGDLSSESTVSRIRTEHFPLTLESARPSHTSQYLCASSESGLQPQHFGDGTRLSIL.